This T cell receptor (beta chain) was recovered during a study of ipilimumab plus nivolumab after autologous stem cell transplantation. At the level of the study: The DLBCL cohort had primary refractory and relapsed disease, with 18-month progression-free survival of approximately 87% and 28%. Overall study results and limits: Per the authors, repertoire, Treg and microbiota data justify further study.

To note about this clone: No antigen is known for it.

Checkpoint therapy with ipilimumab 1 mg/kg began 14 to 28 days after transplant. The V gene's germline CDR1 is SGHTA and CDR2 FQGNSA. The V gene end was trimmed by 5 bases and the J gene end by 8 bases; junction bases not matched to a gene: 13. The length of the CDR3 is 18 residues. The method was immunoSEQ multiplex PCR; TCRdb's version includes in-frame clones alone and lacks a portion of them. This table has roughly 12,000 clones, around 78% appearing once. This chain links TRBV7-2 with TRBJ2-1; TRBD2 matches at 15 bases. The clonotype originates from a male donor with diffuse large B-cell lymphoma. The sequencing here drew on PBMCs, taken in a trial of ipilimumab plus nivolumab as post-transplant consolidation. CDR3 protein: CASSPPGLAGGGTDEQFF. In DNA form, the CDR3 reads TGTGCCAGCAGCCCACCGGGACTAGCGGGGGGCGGGACGGATGAGCAGTTCTTC.